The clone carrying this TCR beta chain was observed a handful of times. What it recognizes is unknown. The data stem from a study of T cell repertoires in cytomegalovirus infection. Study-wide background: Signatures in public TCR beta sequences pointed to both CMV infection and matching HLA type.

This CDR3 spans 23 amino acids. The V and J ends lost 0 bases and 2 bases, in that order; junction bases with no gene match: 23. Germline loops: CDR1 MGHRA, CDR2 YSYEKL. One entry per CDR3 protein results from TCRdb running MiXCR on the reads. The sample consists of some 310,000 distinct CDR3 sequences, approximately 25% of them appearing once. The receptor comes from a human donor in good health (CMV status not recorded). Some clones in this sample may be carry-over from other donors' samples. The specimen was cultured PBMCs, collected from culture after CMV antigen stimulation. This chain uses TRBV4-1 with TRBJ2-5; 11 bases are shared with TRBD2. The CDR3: CASSQESGGGELAGVTRQETQYF. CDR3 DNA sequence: TGCGCCAGCAGCCAAGAATCCGGAGGTGGGGAACTAGCGGGAGTTACGCGGCAAGAGACCCAGTACTTC.